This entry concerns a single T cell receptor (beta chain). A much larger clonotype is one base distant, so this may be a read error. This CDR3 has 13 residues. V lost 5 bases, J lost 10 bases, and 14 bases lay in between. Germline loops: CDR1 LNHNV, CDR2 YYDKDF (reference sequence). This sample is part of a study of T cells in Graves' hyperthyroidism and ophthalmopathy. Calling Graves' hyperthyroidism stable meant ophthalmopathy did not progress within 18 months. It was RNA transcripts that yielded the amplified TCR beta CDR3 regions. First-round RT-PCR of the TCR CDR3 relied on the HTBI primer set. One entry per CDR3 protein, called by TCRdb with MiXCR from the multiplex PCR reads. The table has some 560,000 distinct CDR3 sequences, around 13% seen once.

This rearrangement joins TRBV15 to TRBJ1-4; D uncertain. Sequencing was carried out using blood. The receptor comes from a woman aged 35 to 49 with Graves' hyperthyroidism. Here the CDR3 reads CATSRNRAGKLFF. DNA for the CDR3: TGTGCCACCAGCCGTAACCGGGCGGGAAAACTGTTTTTT.